These T cell receptor beta chains were read from a single sample in a study of T-cell reconstitution after alpha-beta-depleted transplantation in children. MiXCR, applied by TCRdb to the PCR reads, yields one record per CDR3 protein. The sample has approximately 89,000 distinct CDR3 sequences, 15% to 17% seen once. This specimen was PBMCs, mostly from graft donor cells, taken 180 days after TCRalphabeta/CD19-depleted stem cell transplant. The receptor source for this set is a male patient aged 2 to 9 who had a stem cell transplant for acute lymphoblastic leukemia, so the T cells may come from the graft donor. Each CDR3 is given with its conserved first and last residue. A D gene is named only where the DNA matches it firmly.

CDR3aa	v_gene	len	d_gene
CASSLSGGDQPQHF	TRBV3-1	14	-
CASSDPLTGGSDTQYF	TRBV12-3/TRBV12-4	16	TRBD1
CASSLTSGGARYSYNEQFF	TRBV5-1	19	TRBD2
CAISEGLGSQFF	TRBV10-3	12	-
CASSLSPRTAQYF	TRBV6-2/TRBV6-3	13	-
CASSVLAGASTDTQYF	TRBV11-2	16	TRBD2
CASSLSTGGETQYF	TRBV27	14	TRBD1
CSASQVHYEQYF	TRBV20-1	12	-
CASSDGNQPQHF	TRBV2	12	-
CASRLGGEQFF	TRBV7-9	11	-
CASSSHQQGAGNTIYF	TRBV7-9	16	TRBD1
CSARPTESSYNSPLHF	TRBV20-1	16	-
CASSWGLAGYNEQFF	TRBV5-6	15	TRBD2
CASRQGIEETQYF	TRBV12-3/TRBV12-4	13	TRBD1